This T cell receptor (beta chain) stems from a study of T cells in localized non-small cell lung cancer. Notes on the study in general: Median roughly 57 top-100 tumor clones were shared with paired adjacent lung.

Germline V gives CDR1 KGHSH, CDR2 LQKENI. V dropped 3 bases and J dropped 4; count of bases not matched to a gene: 8. This CDR3 has 15 amino acids. Clones were read by immunoSEQ multiplex PCR, and TCRdb kept only the in-frame ones, dropping some. The profile shows 60,000 to 65,000 clones, 85% to 90% of them singletons. A remark on this clone: The antigen is undetermined.

The rearrangement links TRBV18 to TRBJ1-1; 7 bases match TRBD1. This receptor was identified in a woman aged 40-69 years with stage I lung adenocarcinoma. The specimen was peripheral blood, collected before any cancer treatment. CDR3 sequence: CASSPPGGESTEAFF. The CDR3 DNA follows: TGTGCCAGCTCACCCCCAGGGGGGGAGAGCACTGAAGCTTTCTTT.